Given below is one T cell receptor (beta chain) in context. The CDR3 is made up of 11 amino acids. The germline CDR1 and CDR2 sequences are DFQATT and SNEGSKA (reference sequence). Between the trimmed V and J ends, which lost 6 bases and 2 bases, there was a span of 8 bases. The entry originates in a study of technical replicates of blood from four donors. TCRdb keeps only in-frame clones here, not all; method: immunoSEQ multiplex PCR. The table shows about 61,000 clones, with roughly 97% occurring only once. The sequenced sample was T cells isolated from PBMCs. The gene calls are TRBV20-1 and TRBJ2-7; unclear D gene. The receptor's source is a human donor in good health. CDR3 protein: CSAPYAYEQYF. DNA of the CDR3: TGCAGTGCGCCCTACGCCTACGAGCAGTACTTC.